These 2 T cell receptor beta chains originate from one sample sequenced in a study of OX40 agonist ivuxolimab in advanced cancers. Sequencing used immunoSEQ multiplex PCR; TCRdb keeps in-frame clones, though not all of them. The sample yields about 44,000 clones, 80% to 95% seen once. Sequenced material: CD4+ or CD8+ T cells sorted from blood, taken in a trial of the OX40 agonist ivuxolimab. Every receptor here comes from an adult with an advanced solid tumor such as melanoma, head and neck, liver or kidney cancer.

The chain is built from TRBV5-6 and TRBJ2-7, with a weak D call TRBD1 (7 bases). Deletions cut 4 bases from V and 1 base from J, with 18 bases between. This CDR3 has 16 amino acids. CDR1 SGHDT and CDR2 YYEEEE come from the germline V gene. CDR3 coding DNA: TGTGCCAGCAGCGGGGGGCAGGGGACAGATTCCTACGAGCAGTACTTC. Translation: CASSGGQGTDSYEQYF. The variable domain in full, with the rest retrieved from reference TRBV5-6 and TRBJ2-7, is DAGVTQSPTHLIKTRGQQVTLRCSPKSGHDTVSWYQQALGQGPQFIFQYYEEEERQRGNFPDRFSGHQFPNYSSELNVNALLLGDSALYLCASSGGQGTDSYEQYFGPGTRLTVT.

CDR3 sequence (DNA): TGTGCCAGCAGTTATAGAGGTTACTCCTACAATGAGCAGTTCTTC. Translation gives CASSYRGYSYNEQFF. The V gene is TRBV6-5, the J gene TRBJ2-1, with D unclear. Germline values: CDR1 MNHEY, CDR2 SVGAGI. The CDR3 sequence is 15 residues long. Trimming left V 3 bases short and J 0 bases short, with 9 bases between.